Included here is one T cell receptor (beta chain) sequence, with context. Its antigen is undetermined. The sample is drawn from a study of PD-1 blockade in mismatch repair-deficient tumors. Looking at the study overall: Patients had approximately 13 mismatch repair-deficient cancer types, all previously treated and progressing.

The study, taken as a whole, reports: Tumor-resident clones, often undetectable pretreatment in blood, expanded then contracted after pembrolizumab.

Profiled with immunoSEQ multiplex PCR; TCRdb holds only in-frame clones, not every one. The table has just under 80,000 clones, approximately 81% seen once. There are 15 residues in the CDR3. CDR1 and CDR2 (germline): LGHNA, YSLEER. J gave up 3 bases and V 3 bases, and 7 bases lay outside the gene matches. This clonotype originated in an adult with mismatch repair-deficient cancer. This specimen consisted of peripheral blood, obtained 44 weeks after starting pembrolizumab. The J gene is TRBJ2-7, the V gene TRBV4-3, with 8 bases lining up with TRBD1. Here the CDR3 reads CASSQNRGELYEQYF. CDR3 DNA sequence: TGCGCCAGCAGCCAGAACAGGGGGGAACTCTACGAGCAGTACTTC.